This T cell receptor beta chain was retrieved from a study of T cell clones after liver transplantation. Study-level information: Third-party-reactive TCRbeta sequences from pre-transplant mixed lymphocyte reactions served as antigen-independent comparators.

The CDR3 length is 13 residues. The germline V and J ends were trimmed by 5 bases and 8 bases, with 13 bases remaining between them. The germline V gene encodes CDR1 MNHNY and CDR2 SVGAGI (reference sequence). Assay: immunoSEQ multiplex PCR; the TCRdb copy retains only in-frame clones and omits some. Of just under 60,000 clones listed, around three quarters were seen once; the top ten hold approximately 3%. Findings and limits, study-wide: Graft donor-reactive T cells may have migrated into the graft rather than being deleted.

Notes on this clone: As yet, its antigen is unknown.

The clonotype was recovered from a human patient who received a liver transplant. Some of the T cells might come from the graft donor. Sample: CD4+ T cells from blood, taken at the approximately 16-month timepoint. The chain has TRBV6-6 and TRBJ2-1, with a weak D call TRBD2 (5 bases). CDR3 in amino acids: CASSPSGFDEQFF. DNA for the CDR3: TGTGCCAGCAGTCCCTCGGGGTTTGATGAGCAGTTCTTC.